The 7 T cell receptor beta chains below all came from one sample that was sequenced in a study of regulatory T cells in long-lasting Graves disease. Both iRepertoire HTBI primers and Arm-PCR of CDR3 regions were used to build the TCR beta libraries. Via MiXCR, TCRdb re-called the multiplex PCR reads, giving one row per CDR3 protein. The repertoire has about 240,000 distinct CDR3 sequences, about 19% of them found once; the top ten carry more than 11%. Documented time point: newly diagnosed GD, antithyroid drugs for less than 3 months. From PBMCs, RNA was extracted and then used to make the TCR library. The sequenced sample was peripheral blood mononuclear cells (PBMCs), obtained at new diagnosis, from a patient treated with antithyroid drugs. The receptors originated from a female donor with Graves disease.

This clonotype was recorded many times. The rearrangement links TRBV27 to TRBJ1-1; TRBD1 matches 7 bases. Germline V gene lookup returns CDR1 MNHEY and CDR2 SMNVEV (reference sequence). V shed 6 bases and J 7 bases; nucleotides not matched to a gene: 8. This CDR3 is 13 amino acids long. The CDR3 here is CASRIQGKGEAFF. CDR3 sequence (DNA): TGTGCCAGCAGGATACAGGGGAAAGGTGAAGCTTTCTTT.

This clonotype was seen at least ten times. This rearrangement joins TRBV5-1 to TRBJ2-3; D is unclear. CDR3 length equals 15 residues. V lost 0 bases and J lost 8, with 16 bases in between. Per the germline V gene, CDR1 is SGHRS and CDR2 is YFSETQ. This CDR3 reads CASSLDSGPQSTQYF. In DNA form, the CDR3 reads TGCGCCAGCAGCTTGGACTCAGGCCCTCAGAGTACGCAGTATTTT.

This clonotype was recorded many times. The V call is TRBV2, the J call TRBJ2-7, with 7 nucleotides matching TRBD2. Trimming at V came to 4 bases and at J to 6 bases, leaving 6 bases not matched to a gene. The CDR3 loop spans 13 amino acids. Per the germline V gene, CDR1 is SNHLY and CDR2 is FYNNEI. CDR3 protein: CASSVVPGGEQYF. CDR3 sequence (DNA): TGTGCCAGCAGTGTAGTTCCGGGGGGCGAGCAGTACTTC.

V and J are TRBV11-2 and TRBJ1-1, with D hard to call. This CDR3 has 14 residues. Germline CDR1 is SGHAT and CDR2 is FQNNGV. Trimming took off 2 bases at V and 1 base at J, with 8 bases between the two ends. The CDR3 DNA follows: TGTGCCAGCAGCTTATTCCTGGAGAACACTGAAGCTTTCTTT. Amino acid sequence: CASSLFLENTEAFF.

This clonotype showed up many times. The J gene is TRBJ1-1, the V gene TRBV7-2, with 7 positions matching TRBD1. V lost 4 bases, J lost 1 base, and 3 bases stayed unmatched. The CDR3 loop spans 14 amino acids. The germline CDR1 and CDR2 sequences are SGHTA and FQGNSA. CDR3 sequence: CASSSWTGNTEAFF. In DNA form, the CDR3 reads TGTGCCAGCAGCTCCTGGACAGGGAACACTGAAGCTTTCTTT.

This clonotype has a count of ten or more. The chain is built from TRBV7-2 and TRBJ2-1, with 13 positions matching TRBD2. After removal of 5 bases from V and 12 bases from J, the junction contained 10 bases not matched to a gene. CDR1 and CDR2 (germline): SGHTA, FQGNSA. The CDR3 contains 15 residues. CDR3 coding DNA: TGTGCCAGCAGCCAGGGACTAGCGGGGACAGAGGGGCAGTTCTTC. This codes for CASSQGLAGTEGQFF.

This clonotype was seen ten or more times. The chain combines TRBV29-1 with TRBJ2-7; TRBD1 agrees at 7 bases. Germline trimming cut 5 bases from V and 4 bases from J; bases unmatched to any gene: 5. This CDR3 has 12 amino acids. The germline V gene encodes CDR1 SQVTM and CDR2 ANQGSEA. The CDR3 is CSVIPGQYEQYF. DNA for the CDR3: TGCAGCGTTATCCCGGGACAGTACGAGCAGTACTTC.